Listed here are 20 T cell receptor beta chains from one sample, sequenced in a study of cytomegalovirus exposure and HLA in healthy donors. The PCR employed 60 Vbeta primers together with 13 Jbeta primers. TCRdb's table, derived via immunoSEQ multiplex PCR, lists solely in-frame clones and lacks some. The sample includes tens of thousands of clones, about 74% of them seen just once. The sequenced sample was PBMCs. All receptors derive from a woman under 40 in good health and CMV-seropositive.

The CDR3 DNA reads TGTGCCAGCAGCCCTTCCGAGGTAGCTAACTACGAGCAGTACTTC. Translating it yields CASSPSEVANYEQYF. The V call is TRBV4-2, the J call TRBJ2-7; no reliable D call. CDR1 LGHNA and CDR2 YNFKEQ come from the germline V gene. This CDR3 has 15 amino acids. V shed 4 bases and J shed 3 bases, with 16 bases lying between them.

The chain links TRBV7-9 to TRBJ2-3, with D tentatively TRBD2 (6 bases). The CDR3 has 15 amino acids. Germline CDR1 and CDR2: SEHNR and FQNEAQ (reference sequence). Trimming took off 5 bases at V and 6 bases at J, with 18 bases between the two ends. The CDR3 sequence: CASSRRGSAEDTQYF. The CDR3 nucleotides read TGTGCCAGCAGCCGGCGGGGTAGCGCCGAGGATACGCAGTATTTT.

The gene calls are TRBV30 and TRBJ2-7; 13 positions match TRBD2. V shed 8 bases, J shed 3 bases, and the junction held 7 bases outside the gene matches. The CDR3 covers 14 residues. Germline V gene lookup returns CDR1 GTSNPN and CDR2 SVGIG (reference sequence). The CDR3 protein is CAGEWTSGGYEQYF. The CDR3, as DNA: TGTGCCGGAGAATGGACTAGCGGGGGCTACGAGCAGTACTTC.

This sequence joins TRBV5-6 and TRBJ2-4; TRBD2 matches at 7 bases. Per germline, CDR1 SGHDT and CDR2 YYEEEE. The CDR3 has 13 residues. Trimming cost V 1 base and J 8 bases; bases outside gene matches: 3. CDR3 DNA sequence: TGTGCCAGCAGCTTGTCTAGCGGTTACATTCAGTACTTC. Its translation: CASSLSSGYIQYF. Complete variable domain (other parts from reference TRBV5-6 and TRBJ2-4): DAGVTQSPTHLIKTRGQQVTLRCSPKSGHDTVSWYQQALGQGPQFIFQYYEEEERQRGNFPDRFSGHQFPNYSSELNVNALLLGDSALYLCASSLSSGYIQYFGAGTRLSVL.

The chain carries TRBV28 and TRBJ2-7, with 12 nucleotides matching TRBD2. Germline CDR1 is MDHEN and CDR2 is SYDVKM. Trimming at V came to 5 bases and at J to 3 bases, leaving 8 bases not matched to a gene. The CDR3 contains 16 residues. In nucleotides, the CDR3 is TGTGCCAGCAGTCTCCCATCTAGCGGGAGGGGCTACGAGCAGTACTTC. Protein: CASSLPSSGRGYEQYF.

This rearrangement joins TRBV5-1 to TRBJ2-1, with D possibly matching TRBD2 (5 bases). The V gene's germline CDR1 is SGHRS and CDR2 YFSETQ. Trimming took off 4 bases at V and 5 bases at J, with 16 bases between the two ends. This CDR3 region has 15 residues. CDR3 protein: CASSPRPADNNEQFF. For the CDR3, the DNA is TGCGCCAGCAGCCCCCGACCAGCGGATAACAATGAGCAGTTCTTC.

The J gene is TRBJ1-4, the V gene TRBV2; 7 bases align to TRBD1. Germline V gene sequence: CDR1 SNHLY, CDR2 FYNNEI. The length of the CDR3 is 15 residues. Trimming took 6 bases from V and 1 from J; bases not matched to a gene: 5. CDR3 amino acids: CASSANRGTNEKLFF. The CDR3 bases are TGTGCCAGCAGCGCCAACAGGGGAACTAATGAAAAACTGTTTTTT.

This chain links TRBV5-1 with TRBJ1-5, with a possible D match to TRBD1 (5 bases). The CDR3 is 14 residues long. The germline V gene has CDR1 SGHRS and CDR2 YFSETQ. V lost 0 bases, J lost 4 bases, and 8 bases lay in between. CDR3 bases: TGCGCCAGCAGCTTGGCCGGGGGGAATCAGCCCCAGCATTTT. Translated, it gives CASSLAGGNQPQHF.

This clone was seen only once. This chain connects TRBV29-1 to TRBJ2-3, with TRBD2 identical over 10 bases. The germline gives CDR1 SQVTM, CDR2 ANQGSEA. Germline trimming cut 4 bases from V and 1 base from J; bases unmatched to any gene: 5. The CDR3 is made up of 15 amino acids. The CDR3 DNA sequence: TGCAGCGTTGTGGCTAGCGGGAGAGGCACAGATACGCAGTATTTT. Amino acids: CSVVASGRGTDTQYF.

The V and J genes are TRBV5-1 and TRBJ1-2; D is unclear. The CDR3 has 13 amino acids. Germline V gene sequence: CDR1 SGHRS, CDR2 YFSETQ. V was pared by 0 bases and J by 8 bases, with 11 bases between. CDR3 residues: CASSLGGFKGYTF. CDR3 nucleotides: TGCGCCAGCAGCTTGGGCGGTTTCAAAGGCTACACCTTC.

The chain uses TRBV11-1 and TRBJ2-1; 7 nucleotides match TRBD2. V was clipped by 5 bases and J by 0 bases; unmatched bases: 7. Germline assignment: CDR1 SGHAT and CDR2 FQDESV (reference sequence). The CDR3 sequence is 16 residues long. CDR3 sequence reads: CASSTRAGNSYNEQFF. Here the CDR3 DNA reads TGTGCCAGCAGCACCCGAGCGGGGAACTCCTACAATGAGCAGTTCTTC.

The rearrangement uses TRBV29-1 and TRBJ2-2; D ambiguous. There are 13 residues in the CDR3. Trimming took off 3 bases at V and 1 base at J, with 6 bases between the two ends. The V gene's germline CDR1 is SQVTM and CDR2 ANQGSEA. DNA of the CDR3: TGCAGCGTTGAGGCCGAGAACACCGGGGAGCTGTTTTTT. Translation: CSVEAENTGELFF.

This clone was seen a single time. The chain employs TRBV11-2 and TRBJ1-5; 10 nucleotides align to TRBD1. CDR1 and CDR2 (germline): SGHAT, FQNNGV. The CDR3 has 16 amino acids. V shed 5 bases and J 2 bases; nucleotides not matched to a gene: 6. The CDR3 coding sequence is TGTGCCAGCAGCCGGGACAGGGGTGGAGGCAATCAGCCCCAGCATTTT. This encodes CASSRDRGGGNQPQHF. The complete variable domain, with remaining parts taken from reference TRBV11-2 and TRBJ1-5, reads EAGVAQSPRYKIIEKRQSVAFWCNPISGHATLYWYQQILGQGPKLLIQFQNNGVVDDSQLPKDRFSAERLKGVDSTLKIQPAKLEDSAVYLCASSRDRGGGNQPQHFGDGTRLSIL.

The rearrangement joins TRBV6-1 to TRBJ2-3; no reliable D call. Germline lookup yields CDR1 MNHNS and CDR2 SASEGT. V was shortened by 3 bases and J by 5 bases, with 9 bases between the two germline ends. This CDR3 has 13 residues. In nucleotides, the CDR3 is TGTGCCAGCAGTGAGACTGCCATAGATACGCAGTATTTT. Residues: CASSETAIDTQYF.

This chain uses TRBV6-1 with TRBJ2-5; TRBD2 is a possible D gene (5 bases). The CDR3 is made up of 13 amino acids. The V gene lost 3 bases and the J gene lost 5 bases, with 10 bases spanning the gap. The germline gives CDR1 MNHNS, CDR2 SASEGT. CDR3 residues: CASSDEGLETQYF. In DNA, the CDR3 is TGTGCCAGCAGTGACGAGGGCCTCGAGACCCAGTACTTC.

The rearrangement uses TRBV27 and TRBJ1-1, with a tentative D call TRBD1 (5 bases). The CDR3 length is 12 residues. Germline V gene lookup returns CDR1 MNHEY and CDR2 SMNVEV (reference sequence). V gave up 6 bases and J gave up 4 bases, with 9 bases separating them. As DNA, the CDR3 is TGTGCCAGCAGCACAGGAGTCACTGAAGCTTTCTTT. Translation: CASSTGVTEAFF.

The chain is built from TRBV28 and TRBJ2-1; 9 bases agree with TRBD2. CDR1 MDHEN and CDR2 SYDVKM come from the germline V gene. Trimming at V came to 5 bases and at J to 5 bases, leaving 13 bases not matched to a gene. There are 17 residues in the CDR3. The CDR3 sequence is CASSGKGGRAWDNEQFF. DNA of the CDR3: TGTGCCAGCAGTGGAAAGGGCGGGAGGGCCTGGGACAATGAGCAGTTCTTC. Drawing the rest from reference TRBV28 and TRBJ2-1, the complete variable domain is DVKVTQSSRYLVKRTGEKVFLECVQDMDHENMFWYRQDPGLGLRLIYFSYDVKMKEKGDIPEGYSVSREKKERFSLILESASTNQTSMYLCASSGKGGRAWDNEQFFGPGTRLTVL.

As regards this clone: The identical CDR3 is also encoded by other nucleotide sequences in the sample. V gene TRBV18 combines with J gene TRBJ1-5; D possibly corresponds to TRBD1 (6 bases). This CDR3 has 14 amino acids. The germline CDR1 and CDR2 sequences are KGHSH and LQKENI. The germline V and J ends were trimmed by 2 bases and 1 base, with 6 bases remaining between them. In DNA form, the CDR3 reads TGTGCCAGCTCACCAGGGACAAGCAATCAGCCCCAGCATTTT. It codes for CASSPGTSNQPQHF. Looking up the rest from reference TRBV18 and TRBJ1-5 gives the full variable domain: NAGVMQNPRHLVRRRGQEARLRCSPMKGHSHVYWYRQLPEEGLKFMVYLQKENIIDESGMPKERFSAEFPKEGPSILRIQQVVRGDSAAYFCASSPGTSNQPQHFGDGTRLSIL.

CDR3 DNA sequence: TGTGCCAGCAGTCAGTCCTACGAGCAGTACTTC. It codes for CASSQSYEQYF. The V gene is TRBV28, the J gene TRBJ2-7; no reliable D call. Germline V gene lookup returns CDR1 MDHEN and CDR2 SYDVKM. V lost 5 bases and J lost 1, with 3 bases in between. This CDR3 has 11 amino acids.

V usage is TRBV7-2 and J usage is TRBJ1-5, with TRBD1 as a possible D gene (6 bases). V lost 1 base and J lost 4, with 14 bases in between. CDR1 and CDR2 from the germline V gene are SGHTA and FQGNSA. This CDR3 contains 16 residues. The CDR3 is CASSLVQAGVNQPQHF. As DNA, the CDR3 is TGTGCCAGCAGCTTAGTACAGGCAGGGGTTAATCAGCCCCAGCATTTT.